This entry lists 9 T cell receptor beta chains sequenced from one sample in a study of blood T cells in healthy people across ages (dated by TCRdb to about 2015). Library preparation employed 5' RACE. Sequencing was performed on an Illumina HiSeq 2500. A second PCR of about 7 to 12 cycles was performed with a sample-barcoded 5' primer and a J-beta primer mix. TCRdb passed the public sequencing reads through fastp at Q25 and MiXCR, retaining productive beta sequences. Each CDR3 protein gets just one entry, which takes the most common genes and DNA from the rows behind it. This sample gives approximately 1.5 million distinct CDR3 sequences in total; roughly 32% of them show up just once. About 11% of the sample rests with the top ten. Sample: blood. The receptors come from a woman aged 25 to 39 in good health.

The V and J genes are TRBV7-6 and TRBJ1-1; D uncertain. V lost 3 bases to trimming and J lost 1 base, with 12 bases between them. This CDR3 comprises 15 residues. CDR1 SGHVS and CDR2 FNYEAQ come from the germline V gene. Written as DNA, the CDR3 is TGTGCCAGCAGCTTGAGGGAGGGATCGAACACTGAAGCTTTCTTT. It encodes CASSLREGSNTEAFF.

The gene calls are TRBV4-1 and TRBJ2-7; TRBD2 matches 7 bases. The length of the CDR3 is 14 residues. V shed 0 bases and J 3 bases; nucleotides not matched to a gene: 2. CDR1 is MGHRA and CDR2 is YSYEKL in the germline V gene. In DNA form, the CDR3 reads TGCGCCAGCAGCCAAGAGGGGAGGGGCTACGAGCAGTACTTC. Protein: CASSQEGRGYEQYF.

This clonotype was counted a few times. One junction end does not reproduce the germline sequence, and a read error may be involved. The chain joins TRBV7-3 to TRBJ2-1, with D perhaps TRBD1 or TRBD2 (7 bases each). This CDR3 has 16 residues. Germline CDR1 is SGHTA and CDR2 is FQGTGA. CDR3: CASSLRGAGDYNEQFF. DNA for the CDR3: TGCGCCAGCAGCCTCAGGGGGGCGGGGGACTACAATGAGCAGTTCTTC. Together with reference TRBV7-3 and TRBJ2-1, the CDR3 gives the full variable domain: GAGVSQTPSNKVTEKGKYVELRCDPISGHTALYWYRQSLGQGPEFLIYFQGTGAADDSGLPNDRFFAVRPEGSVSTLKIQRTERGDSAVYLCASSLRGAGDYNEQFFGPGTRLTVL.

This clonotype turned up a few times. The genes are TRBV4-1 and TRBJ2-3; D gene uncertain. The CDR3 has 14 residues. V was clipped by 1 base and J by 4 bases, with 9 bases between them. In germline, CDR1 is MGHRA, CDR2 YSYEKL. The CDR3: CASSQATAADTQYF. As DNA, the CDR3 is TGCGCCAGCAGCCAAGCTACCGCCGCAGATACGCAGTATTTT.

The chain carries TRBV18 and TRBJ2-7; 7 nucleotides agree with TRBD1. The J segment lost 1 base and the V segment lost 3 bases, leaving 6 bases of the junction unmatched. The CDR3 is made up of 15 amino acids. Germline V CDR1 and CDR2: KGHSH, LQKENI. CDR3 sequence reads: CASSPRQGISYEQYF. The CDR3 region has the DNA TGTGCCAGCTCACCGAGACAGGGAATATCCTACGAGCAGTACTTC.

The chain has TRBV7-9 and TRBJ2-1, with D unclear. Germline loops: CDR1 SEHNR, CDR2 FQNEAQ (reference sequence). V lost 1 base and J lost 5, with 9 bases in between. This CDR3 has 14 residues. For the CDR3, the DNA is TGTGCCAGCAGCTTAGGGGTACAGAACAATGAGCAGTTCTTC. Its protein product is CASSLGVQNNEQFF. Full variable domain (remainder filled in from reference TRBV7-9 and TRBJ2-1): DTGVSQNPRHKITKRGQNVTFRCDPISEHNRLYWYRQTLGQGPEFLTYFQNEAQLEKSRLLSDRFSAERPKGSFSTLEIQRTEQGDSAMYLCASSLGVQNNEQFFGPGTRLTVL.

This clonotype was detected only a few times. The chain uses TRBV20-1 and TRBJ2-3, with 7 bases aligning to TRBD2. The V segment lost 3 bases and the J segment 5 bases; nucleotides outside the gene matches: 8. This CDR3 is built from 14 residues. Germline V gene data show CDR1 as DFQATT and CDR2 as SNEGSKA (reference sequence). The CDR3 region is CSASHPSGLDTQYF. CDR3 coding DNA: TGCAGTGCTAGTCACCCTAGCGGTTTAGATACGCAGTATTTT.

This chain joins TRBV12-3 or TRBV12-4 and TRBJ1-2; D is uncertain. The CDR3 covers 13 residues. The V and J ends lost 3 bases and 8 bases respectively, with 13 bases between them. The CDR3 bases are TGTGCCAGCAGTTTCATAGGATCTGGGGGCTACACCTTC. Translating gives CASSFIGSGGYTF.

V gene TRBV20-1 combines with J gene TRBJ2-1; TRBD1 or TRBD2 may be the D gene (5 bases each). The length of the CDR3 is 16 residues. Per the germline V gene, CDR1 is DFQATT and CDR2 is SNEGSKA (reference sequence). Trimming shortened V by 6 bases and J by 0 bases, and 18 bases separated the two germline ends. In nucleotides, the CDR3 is TGCAGTGCCCGAGACGGGGCTTTTAGCTCCTACAATGAGCAGTTCTTC. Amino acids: CSARDGAFSSYNEQFF.